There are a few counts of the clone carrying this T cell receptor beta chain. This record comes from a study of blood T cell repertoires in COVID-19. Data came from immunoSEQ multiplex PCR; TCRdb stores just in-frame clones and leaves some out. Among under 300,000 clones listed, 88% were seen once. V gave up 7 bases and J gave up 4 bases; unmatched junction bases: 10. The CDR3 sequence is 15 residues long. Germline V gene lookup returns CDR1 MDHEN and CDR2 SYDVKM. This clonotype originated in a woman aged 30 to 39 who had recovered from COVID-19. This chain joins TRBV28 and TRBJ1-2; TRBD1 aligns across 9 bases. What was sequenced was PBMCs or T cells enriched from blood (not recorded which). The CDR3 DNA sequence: TGTGCCAGCACCACACGGACAGGGGCCGTCTATGGCTACACCTTC. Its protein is CASTTRTGAVYGYTF.